The 21 T cell receptor beta chains given below trace back to one sample, sequenced in a study of shared clonotypes between healthy human individuals. Here immunoSEQ multiplex PCR was the method, and the copy in TCRdb shows in-frame clones only, minus some. The data contain some 2,000,000 clones, approximately 94% of them seen just once; the ten biggest clones take up approximately 0.13%. The sequenced sample was naive CD4+ T cells sorted from blood. Subset described: CD45RA+ positively selected. The origin of the receptors is a man between 18 and 29 years old in good health.

This chain links TRBV6-6 with TRBJ1-5; TRBD1 matches at 11 bases. J lost 7 bases, V lost 7 bases, and 12 bases had no gene match. This CDR3 contains 16 residues. CDR1 and CDR2 from the germline V gene are MNHNY and SVGAGI (reference sequence). Here the CDR3 DNA reads TGTGCCAGCACCCCCCCCGGGACAGGGGGAGAACAGCCCCAGCATTTT. Encoded protein: CASTPPGTGGEQPQHF.

V gene TRBV5-4 combines with J gene TRBJ2-7; TRBD1 aligns across 10 bases. CDR3 size: 15 residues. The junction had 5 bases not matched to a gene; V was cut back by 2 bases and J by 3 bases. The germline CDR1 and CDR2 sequences are SGHNT and YYREEE (reference sequence). CDR3 bases: TGTGCCAGCAGCTTCACTGACAGGGGGCACTACGAGCAGTACTTC. It codes for CASSFTDRGHYEQYF.

The chain has TRBV6-1 and TRBJ2-7, with TRBD1 matching over 7 bases. The V gene's germline CDR1 is MNHNS and CDR2 SASEGT. With 6 bases clipped from V and 3 bases from J, the junction kept 5 bases outside the gene matches. The CDR3 has 13 residues. CDR3 region: CASRQGTVYEQYF. CDR3 nucleotide sequence: TGTGCCAGCAGACAGGGGACGGTCTACGAGCAGTACTTC.

The chain is built from TRBV19 and TRBJ2-7; 8 bases align to TRBD2. With 1 base clipped from V and 7 bases from J, the junction kept 9 bases outside the gene matches. The germline gives CDR1 LNHDA, CDR2 SQIVND (reference sequence). The length of the CDR3 is 15 residues. The CDR3 sequence: CASSIAVSGSEEQYF. CDR3 nucleotides: TGTGCCAGTAGTATAGCGGTGAGCGGGAGTGAAGAGCAGTACTTC.

In DNA form, the CDR3 reads TGTGCCAGCAGTGAAAGACGAGGGCCCTACGAGCAGTACTTC. This encodes CASSERRGPYEQYF. The V gene is TRBV6-1, the J gene TRBJ2-7, with a tentative D call TRBD2 (5 bases). The CDR3 contains 14 residues. CDR1 MNHNS and CDR2 SASEGT come from the germline V gene. The germline V and J ends were trimmed by 2 bases and 2 bases, with 10 bases remaining between them.

Concerning this clone: The same CDR3 arises from other DNA sequences in this sample as well. The chain joins TRBV7-9 to TRBJ2-3; D not certain. The V and J ends lost 1 base and 2 bases respectively, with 7 bases between them. This CDR3 region has 14 residues. Germline-derived CDR1 and CDR2 are SEHNR and FQNEAQ (reference sequence). CDR3 DNA sequence: TGTGCCAGCAGCTTAGTAGGAAACACAGATACGCAGTATTTT. Amino acids: CASSLVGNTDTQYF.

This clone was found a few times. Other DNA variants within this sample encode the same CDR3. This chain links TRBV10-3 with TRBJ1-1, with 8 bases identical to TRBD1. Looked up from germline, CDR1 is ENHRY and CDR2 is SYGVKD. V trimming: 3 bases; J trimming: 1 base; junction bases outside the gene matches: 1. This CDR3 spans 14 amino acids. CDR3 coding DNA: TGTGCCATCAGTGACGGACAGGGGAACACTGAAGCTTTCTTT. Translation gives CAISDGQGNTEAFF.

About this clone: Within the sample, other DNA sequences also encode this same CDR3. The V and J genes are TRBV20-1 and TRBJ2-3; a possible D gene is TRBD2 (5 bases). The V gene's germline CDR1 is DFQATT and CDR2 SNEGSKA (reference sequence). This CDR3 spans 11 amino acids. Trimming cost V 3 bases and J 8 bases, with 9 bases left between them. The CDR3 DNA reads as TGCAGTGCTAGGGCCCGGGGTACGCAGTATTTT. Its translation: CSARARGTQYF.

The chain employs TRBV9 and TRBJ2-7; D not certain. The CDR3 runs 16 residues. Trimming left V 0 bases short and J 0 bases short, with 13 bases between. Germline V gives CDR1 SGDLS, CDR2 YYNGEE. In DNA, the CDR3 is TGTGCCAGCAGCGTAGGACTGACCCTGTCCTCCTACGAGCAGTACTTC. Its protein product is CASSVGLTLSSYEQYF.

The chain is built from TRBV7-9 and TRBJ1-1; perhaps TRBD1 as D (6 bases). V was trimmed by 5 bases and J by 0 bases, leaving 19 bases between them. This CDR3 region has 17 residues. Germline CDR1 reads SEHNR; CDR2 reads FQNEAQ (reference sequence). CDR3 DNA: TGTGCCAGCAGCACGCTCCTGGACAGTCAGCTGAACACTGAAGCTTTCTTT. Protein sequence: CASSTLLDSQLNTEAFF.

The genes are TRBV6-4 and TRBJ2-1, with 10 bases aligning to TRBD1. Per the germline V gene, CDR1 is MRHNA and CDR2 is SNTAGT. This CDR3 has 14 amino acids. V shed 5 bases, J shed 3 bases, and the junction held 1 base outside the gene matches. CDR3 nucleotides: TGTGCCAGCAGTAGGACAGGGGGCTACAATGAGCAGTTCTTC. Translating it yields CASSRTGGYNEQFF.

Written as DNA, the CDR3 is TGTGCCAGCAGCTTTCCCGTCCCCTCCTATGGCTACACCTTC. Amino acid sequence: CASSFPVPSYGYTF. The chain is built from TRBV5-5 and TRBJ1-2, with D uncertain. Germline CDR1 SGHKS, CDR2 YYEKEE (reference sequence). Trimming shortened V by 2 bases and J by 4 bases, and 12 bases separated the two germline ends. This CDR3 is 14 amino acids long.

This chain connects TRBV15 to TRBJ1-4; maybe TRBD1 (5 bases). Per the germline V gene, CDR1 is LNHNV and CDR2 is YYDKDF (reference sequence). CDR3 length equals 19 residues. V dropped 3 bases and J dropped 6 bases, with 26 bases sitting between them. The CDR3 sequence is CATSSRVMRQGVNDEKLFF. The CDR3 DNA follows: TGTGCCACCAGCAGTCGGGTTATGAGGCAGGGCGTAAACGATGAAAAACTGTTTTTT. Full variable domain (outside the CDR3, taken from reference TRBV15 and TRBJ1-4): DAMVIQNPRYQVTQFGKPVTLSCSQTLNHNVMYWYQQKSSQAPKLLFHYYDKDFNNEADTPDNFQSRRPNTSFCFLDIRSPGLGDTAMYLCATSSRVMRQGVNDEKLFFGSGTQLSVL.

This chain links TRBV6-6 with TRBJ2-1; the D gene is possibly TRBD1 (6 bases). The CDR3 covers 14 residues. V lost 4 bases and J lost 8, with 15 bases in between. The V gene's germline CDR1 is MNHNY and CDR2 SVGAGI (reference sequence). The CDR3 protein is CASSWSAGADEQFF. The CDR3 DNA sequence: TGTGCCAGCAGTTGGTCGGCAGGGGCGGATGAGCAGTTCTTC.

CDR3 region: CATRPGSDSSPLHF. The CDR3 DNA follows: TGTGCCACCCGACCGGGCTCCGACTCTTCACCCCTCCACTTT. The chain employs TRBV10-3 and TRBJ1-6; D call uncertain. Trimming took off 10 bases at V and 9 bases at J, with 19 bases between the two ends. The CDR3 runs 14 residues. From germline, CDR1 is ENHRY and CDR2 SYGVKD.

The chain uses TRBV5-4 and TRBJ2-4, with 11 bases lining up with TRBD1. CDR1 and CDR2 from the germline V gene are SGHNT and YYREEE (reference sequence). V dropped 4 bases and J dropped 1; count of bases not matched to a gene: 7. This CDR3 is built from 17 residues. CDR3 in amino acids: CASSTRTGGLAKNIQYF. In DNA form, the CDR3 reads TGTGCCAGCAGCACGAGGACAGGGGGCCTGGCCAAAAACATTCAGTACTTC. Combining the CDR3 with reference TRBV5-4 and TRBJ2-4 gives the whole variable domain ETGVTQSPTHLIKTRGQQVTLRCSSQSGHNTVSWYQQALGQGPQFIFQYYREEENGRGNFPPRFSGLQFPNYSSELNVNALELDDSALYLCASSTRTGGLAKNIQYFGAGTRLSVL.

This rearrangement joins TRBV4-1 to TRBJ2-2; possibly TRBD2 for D (5 bases). The V gene's germline CDR1 is MGHRA and CDR2 YSYEKL. V lost 5 bases, J lost 0 bases, and 16 bases lay in between. CDR3 length equals 17 residues. CDR3 DNA sequence: TGCGCCAGCAGCTCGAGGAGCGGATCTACGAACACCGGGGAGCTGTTTTTT. As protein: CASSSRSGSTNTGELFF.

This clone showed up just a few times. This chain connects TRBV6-6 to TRBJ1-2; a weak D match, TRBD1 (5 bases). Germline CDR1 MNHNY, CDR2 SVGAGI (reference sequence). V lost 4 bases and J lost 4, with 13 bases in between. This CDR3 is 14 amino acids long. The CDR3 loop is CASSLVGTAYGYTF. CDR3 DNA: TGTGCCAGCAGTTTGGTTGGGACCGCCTATGGCTACACCTTC.

With regard to this clone: This sample also contains other DNA sequences that code for the same CDR3. CDR3 nucleotides: TGTGCCACCAGCAGAGGATATTACGAGCAGTACTTC. It translates to CATSRGYYEQYF. This chain joins TRBV15 and TRBJ2-7; D not certain. Trimming removed 1 base at V and 4 bases at J, with 5 bases between. The CDR3 spans 12 residues. Germline CDR1 and CDR2: LNHNV and YYDKDF (reference sequence).

The CDR3 spells CASSLDTGWGNTQYF. The CDR3 DNA sequence: TGTGCCAGCAGCTTAGATACAGGTTGGGGGAATACGCAGTATTTT. The gene calls are TRBV7-2 and TRBJ2-3; the D call may be TRBD1 or TRBD2 (5 bases each). The V gene's germline CDR1 is SGHTA and CDR2 FQGNSA. The CDR3 totals 15 residues. V dropped 1 base and J dropped 7 bases, with 15 bases sitting between them.

The gene calls are TRBV6-1 and TRBJ1-2, with 10 positions matching TRBD1. The CDR3 runs 15 residues. CDR1 is MNHNS and CDR2 is SASEGT in the germline V gene. V lost 0 bases and J lost 8; bases outside the gene matches: 6. The CDR3 reads CASSEAGQGQGGYTF. CDR3 DNA sequence: TGTGCCAGCAGTGAAGCGGGACAGGGGCAAGGGGGCTACACCTTC.